This is a list of T cell receptor beta chains from one sample in a study of T cell responses to AZD1222 COVID-19 vaccine. The protocol was immunoSEQ multiplex PCR, while the TCRdb copy is restricted to in-frame clones and leaves out a portion. The sample yields some 160,000 clones, around 85% seen once. Sequenced material: peripheral blood, taken 28 days after the second AZD1222 dose. Receptors were obtained from an adult who received the AZD1222 COVID-19 vaccine. Both conserved end residues are trimmed from each CDR3. Fields, in order: J gene, V gene, CDR3 protein.

j_gene: TRBJ1-2; v_gene: TRBV6-5; CDR3aa: ASSPAPGQEAGYT
j_gene: TRBJ2-1; v_gene: TRBV4-1; CDR3aa: ASSQTRGGEQF
j_gene: TRBJ1-2; v_gene: TRBV10-3; CDR3aa: AISESFFEYGYT
j_gene: TRBJ2-3; v_gene: TRBV7-8; CDR3aa: ASSPPTGDFTDTQY
j_gene: TRBJ2-3; v_gene: TRBV7-7; CDR3aa: ASSLDGSTDTQY
j_gene: TRBJ1-5; v_gene: TRBV29-1; CDR3aa: SVSGSNQPQH
j_gene: TRBJ1-2; v_gene: TRBV5-1; CDR3aa: ASKEQYRANGYT
j_gene: TRBJ2-1; v_gene: TRBV11-2; CDR3aa: ASSLGALQAQF
j_gene: TRBJ1-3; v_gene: TRBV6-5; CDR3aa: ASNPTGSGNTIY
j_gene: TRBJ1-6; v_gene: TRBV5-8; CDR3aa: ATGTDYSPLH
j_gene: TRBJ2-3; v_gene: TRBV6-2/TRBV6-3; CDR3aa: ASGLRADTQY
j_gene: TRBJ1-2; v_gene: TRBV7-2; CDR3aa: ASSPWTGSNYGYT
j_gene: TRBJ2-1; v_gene: TRBV7-2; CDR3aa: ASSFSWNEQF
j_gene: TRBJ1-6; v_gene: TRBV4-1; CDR3aa: ASSSPVLNSPLH
j_gene: TRBJ1-2; v_gene: TRBV11-2; CDR3aa: ASSFSGGNYGYT
j_gene: TRBJ2-2; v_gene: TRBV18; CDR3aa: ASPRDGIANTGELF
j_gene: TRBJ1-3; v_gene: TRBV5-1; CDR3aa: ASSRAGTGGSGNTIY
j_gene: TRBJ2-3; v_gene: TRBV6-1; CDR3aa: ASSEALGRDYSTDTQY
j_gene: TRBJ2-2; v_gene: TRBV2; CDR3aa: ASTNPGGTGELF
j_gene: TRBJ2-5; v_gene: TRBV15; CDR3aa: ATSREPKETQY
j_gene: TRBJ2-2; v_gene: TRBV10-3; CDR3aa: ATFNTGELF
j_gene: TRBJ2-2; v_gene: TRBV30; CDR3aa: AKGQGTGELF
j_gene: TRBJ1-1; v_gene: TRBV14; CDR3aa: ASSQSPGGAAF
j_gene: TRBJ1-2; v_gene: TRBV2; CDR3aa: ASSEGLGGANGYT
j_gene: TRBJ2-7; v_gene: TRBV7-9; CDR3aa: ASSLEGGSHEQY
j_gene: TRBJ1-4; v_gene: TRBV3-1/TRBV3-2; CDR3aa: ASSHFGTGGTADEKLF
j_gene: TRBJ2-1; v_gene: TRBV5-4; CDR3aa: ASSGGLAGDEQF
j_gene: TRBJ2-7; v_gene: TRBV20-1; CDR3aa: SASRQGGSYEQY
j_gene: TRBJ1-1; v_gene: TRBV27; CDR3aa: ASSQQDSTSEAF
j_gene: TRBJ1-1; v_gene: TRBV7-9; CDR3aa: ASSFGLRQGDTEAF
j_gene: TRBJ2-1; v_gene: TRBV12-3/TRBV12-4; CDR3aa: ASSFSRPNEQF
j_gene: TRBJ1-2; v_gene: TRBV10-3; CDR3aa: AISRTGGNYGYT
j_gene: TRBJ2-1; v_gene: TRBV7-9; CDR3aa: ASSLRTVEMTIYNEQF
j_gene: TRBJ1-2; v_gene: TRBV6-5; CDR3aa: ASRTQYGYT
j_gene: TRBJ2-3; v_gene: TRBV5-1; CDR3aa: ASSLGQGADTQY
j_gene: TRBJ2-3; v_gene: TRBV5-1; CDR3aa: ASSFGLAGGPNTDTQY
j_gene: TRBJ2-6; v_gene: TRBV5-1; CDR3aa: ASSVGGNSGANVLT
j_gene: TRBJ1-4; v_gene: TRBV7-9; CDR3aa: ASSLEENPELNEKLF
j_gene: TRBJ2-5; v_gene: TRBV29-1; CDR3aa: SVGAPSAETQY
j_gene: TRBJ1-5; v_gene: TRBV7-2; CDR3aa: ASSLATNQPQH
j_gene: TRBJ1-2; v_gene: TRBV14; CDR3aa: ASSQDPSSPGQGRGYT
j_gene: TRBJ1-1; v_gene: TRBV12-3/TRBV12-4; CDR3aa: ASWGGMNTEAF
j_gene: TRBJ2-7; v_gene: TRBV4-2; CDR3aa: ASGPAPSYEQY
j_gene: TRBJ1-3; v_gene: TRBV9; CDR3aa: ASDGGPGNTIY
j_gene: TRBJ2-3; v_gene: TRBV6-4; CDR3aa: ASSDGDRATDTQY
j_gene: TRBJ1-4; v_gene: TRBV19; CDR3aa: ASRDRGLATNEKLF
j_gene: TRBJ2-3; v_gene: TRBV7-8; CDR3aa: ASSPRRGGLPGGTQY
j_gene: TRBJ1-2; v_gene: TRBV19; CDR3aa: ASSIGVGAGYT
j_gene: TRBJ2-1; v_gene: TRBV6-1; CDR3aa: ASSEGLGGGEQF
j_gene: TRBJ2-1; v_gene: TRBV28; CDR3aa: ASSLRKAGEF
j_gene: TRBJ1-2; v_gene: TRBV4-1; CDR3aa: ASSQDGAGSSGGRYYGYT
j_gene: TRBJ2-5; v_gene: TRBV19; CDR3aa: ASSMTGGYGETQY
j_gene: TRBJ1-2; v_gene: TRBV4-3; CDR3aa: ASSQEEGGYT
j_gene: TRBJ2-3; v_gene: TRBV7-6; CDR3aa: ASSLGGWGSSTDTQY
j_gene: TRBJ1-6; v_gene: TRBV14; CDR3aa: ASSQGHSYNSPLH
j_gene: TRBJ2-3; v_gene: TRBV4-1; CDR3aa: ASRGFGGSGSTDTQY
j_gene: TRBJ2-7; v_gene: TRBV14; CDR3aa: ASSLWTTYEQY
j_gene: TRBJ2-3; v_gene: TRBV9; CDR3aa: ASSVGGISTDTQY
j_gene: TRBJ1-2; v_gene: TRBV27; CDR3aa: ASSLHGDYGYT